This entry concerns a single T cell receptor (beta chain). These data are taken from a study of blood T cell repertoires in COVID-19. Libraries were prepared by immunoSEQ multiplex PCR; TCRdb keeps only in-frame clonotypes and omits some of them. The data contain around 280,000 clones, approximately 86% of them singletons. Germline CDR1 and CDR2: SGHNT and YYREEE (reference sequence). V gave up 4 bases and J gave up 13 bases; unmatched junction bases: 10. The CDR3 sequence is 14 residues long. The sequenced sample was peripheral blood. The rearrangement uses TRBV5-4 and TRBJ1-6; 8 nucleotides line up with TRBD1. The clonotype comes from a man aged 70 or older with acute or convalescent COVID-19. The CDR3 DNA follows: TGTGCCAGCAGCATGGACAGGGTGATTTATCCCCTCCACTTT. It specifies CASSMDRVIYPLHF. Complete variable domain (other parts from reference TRBV5-4 and TRBJ1-6): ETGVTQSPTHLIKTRGQQVTLRCSSQSGHNTVSWYQQALGQGPQFIFQYYREEENGRGNFPPRFSGLQFPNYSSELNVNALELDDSALYLCASSMDRVIYPLHFGNGTRLTVT.